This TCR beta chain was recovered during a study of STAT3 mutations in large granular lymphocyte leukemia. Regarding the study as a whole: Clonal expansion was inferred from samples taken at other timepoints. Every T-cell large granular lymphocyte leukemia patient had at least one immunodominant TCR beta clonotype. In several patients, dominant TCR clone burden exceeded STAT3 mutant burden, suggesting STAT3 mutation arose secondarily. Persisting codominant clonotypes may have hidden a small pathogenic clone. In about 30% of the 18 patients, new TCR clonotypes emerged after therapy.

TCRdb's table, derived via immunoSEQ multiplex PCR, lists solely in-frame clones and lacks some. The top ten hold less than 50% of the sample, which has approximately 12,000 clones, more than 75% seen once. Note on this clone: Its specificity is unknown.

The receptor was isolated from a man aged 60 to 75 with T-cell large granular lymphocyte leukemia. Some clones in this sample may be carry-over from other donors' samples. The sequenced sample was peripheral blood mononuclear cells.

CDR3 bases: TGTGCCAGCAGTGCCGGGACTAGCGGTGCCCAGTGGCAGTACTTC. Encoded protein: CASSAGTSGAQWQYF. This chain connects TRBV9 to TRBJ2-7; 11 bases match TRBD2. The CDR3 has 15 amino acids. The V and J ends lost 5 bases and 9 bases, in that order; junction bases with no gene match: 13. CDR1 is SGDLS and CDR2 is YYNGEE in the germline V gene. The whole variable domain, filled in from reference TRBV9 and TRBJ2-7, reads DSGVTQTPKHLITATGQRVTLRCSPRSGDLSVYWYQQSLDQGLQFLIQYYNGEERAKGNILERFSAQQFPDLHSELNLSSLELGDSALYFCASSAGTSGAQWQYFGPGTRLTVT.